These 11 T cell receptor beta chains were sequenced from one sample in a study of blood T cells in healthy people across ages. The use of a sample-barcoded 5' primer and a J-beta primer mix characterized a second PCR of about 6 to 11 cycles. TCRdb recomputed calls from the 5' RACE reads with MiXCR, one row per CDR3 protein. The sample has roughly 1,000,000 distinct CDR3 sequences, around 27% seen once. These same records also appear under a second study, on T cells of mothers and their children.

The material sequenced was blood. The receptors come from a girl between 2 and 10 years old in good health.

This clonotype appeared once. The gene calls are TRBV20-1 and TRBJ1-1; tentatively, D is TRBD1 (5 bases). The germline gives CDR1 DFQATT, CDR2 SNEGSKA (reference sequence). Trimming shortened V by 2 bases and J by 1 base, and 14 bases separated the two germline ends. This CDR3 has 15 residues. The CDR3 DNA reads as TGCAGTGCTAGATTCCTAGACAGCCAGAACACTGAAGCTTTCTTT. Amino acids: CSARFLDSQNTEAFF.

The V gene is TRBV5-1, the J gene TRBJ2-1, with 9 bases lining up with TRBD1. This CDR3 comprises 16 residues. CDR1 is SGHRS, CDR2 YFSETQ, per germline. The ends lost 4 bases at V and 1 base at J; junction bases unmatched: 6. The CDR3 loop reads CASSAPGQGSYNEQFF. CDR3 nucleotides: TGCGCCAGCAGCGCCCCCGGACAGGGGTCCTACAATGAGCAGTTCTTC.

The rearrangement joins TRBV5-1 to TRBJ2-1; D possibly corresponds to TRBD1 (5 bases). This CDR3 contains 17 residues. V lost 0 bases and J 1 base, leaving 14 bases between the germline ends. Germline V gene sequence: CDR1 SGHRS, CDR2 YFSETQ. CDR3 loop: CASSLAAQGSSYNEQFF. For the CDR3, the DNA is TGCGCCAGCAGCTTGGCCGCTCAGGGTAGTTCCTACAATGAGCAGTTCTTC.

The table lists this clonotype with a few counts. V and J are TRBV7-9 and TRBJ2-5, with 7 bases fitting TRBD1. CDR1 SEHNR and CDR2 FQNEAQ come from the germline V gene (reference sequence). The CDR3 is made up of 15 amino acids. V lost 4 bases to trimming and J lost 11 bases; unmatched junction nucleotides: 16. CDR3 in DNA: TGTGCCAGCAGCTCGATCGGGACAGAAAATACGAAGCAGTACTTC. Its protein is CASSSIGTENTKQYF.

This chain uses TRBV20-1 with TRBJ2-5; 8 bases match TRBD1. This CDR3 has 16 amino acids. Losses at the gene ends were 3 bases for V and 2 bases for J; bases not matched to a gene: 11. Germline V gives CDR1 DFQATT, CDR2 SNEGSKA (reference sequence). The CDR3 protein is CSASPRQGALQETQYF. For the CDR3, the DNA is TGCAGTGCTAGCCCCCGTCAGGGGGCGTTACAAGAGACCCAGTACTTC.

This clonotype was seen a few times. The V and J genes are TRBV6-5 and TRBJ2-7; D assignment may be TRBD1 or TRBD2 (5 bases each). The V end was cut by 8 bases, the J end by 3 bases, with 17 bases between. This CDR3 contains 14 residues. Germline CDR1 is MNHEY and CDR2 is SVGAGI. CDR3 nucleotides: TGTGCCAGCCGCCGGGGCTACCAGGGCTACGAGCAGTACTTC. Amino acid sequence: CASRRGYQGYEQYF.

This clonotype has just a few counts. The junction does not match germline at one end; this may be a read error. This chain connects TRBV5-1 to TRBJ2-5; 9 bases align to TRBD1. Per germline, CDR1 SGHRS and CDR2 YFSETQ. The CDR3 sequence is 14 residues long. The CDR3 region is CASSLRQGGETQYF. In DNA, the CDR3 is TGTGCCAGCAGCCTCAGACAGGGGGGAGAGACCCAGTACTTC.

There are a few counts of this clonotype. This sequence joins TRBV28 and TRBJ2-6; D remains unclear. Trimming left V 6 bases short and J 3 bases short, with 15 bases between. From germline, CDR1 is MDHEN and CDR2 SYDVKM. The length of the CDR3 is 16 residues. The DNA of the CDR3 is TGTGCCAGCAGCCCTCTTATGGGTAATGGGGCCAACGTCCTGACTTTC. It yields the protein CASSPLMGNGANVLTF.

This clonotype has more than one count but fewer than ten. This chain joins TRBV10-3 and TRBJ2-1; 7 bases map to TRBD2. This CDR3 is 16 amino acids long. Germline V CDR1 and CDR2: ENHRY, SYGVKD. Trimming removed 3 bases from V and 5 bases from J; junction bases left unmatched: 10. CDR3 loop: CAISDLGLVGNNEQFF. DNA of the CDR3: TGTGCCATCAGTGATTTAGGACTAGTGGGAAACAATGAGCAGTTCTTC.

The gene calls are TRBV6-6 and TRBJ2-6; unclear D gene. Trimming left V 7 bases short and J 1 base short, with 8 bases between. Per the germline V gene, CDR1 is MNHNY and CDR2 is SVGAGI (reference sequence). This CDR3 is built from 14 residues. The chain's CDR3 is CASTAGSGANVLTF. CDR3 DNA: TGTGCCAGCACCGCAGGTTCTGGGGCCAACGTCCTGACTTTC.

This chain connects TRBV20-1 to TRBJ2-3; D call uncertain. Germline loops: CDR1 DFQATT, CDR2 SNEGSKA (reference sequence). The CDR3 consists of 13 residues. V was cut by 4 bases and J by 1 base, with 9 bases left in between. CDR3 sequence reads: CSATLHGTDTQYF. The CDR3 DNA is TGCAGTGCTACTCTCCACGGCACAGATACGCAGTATTTT.